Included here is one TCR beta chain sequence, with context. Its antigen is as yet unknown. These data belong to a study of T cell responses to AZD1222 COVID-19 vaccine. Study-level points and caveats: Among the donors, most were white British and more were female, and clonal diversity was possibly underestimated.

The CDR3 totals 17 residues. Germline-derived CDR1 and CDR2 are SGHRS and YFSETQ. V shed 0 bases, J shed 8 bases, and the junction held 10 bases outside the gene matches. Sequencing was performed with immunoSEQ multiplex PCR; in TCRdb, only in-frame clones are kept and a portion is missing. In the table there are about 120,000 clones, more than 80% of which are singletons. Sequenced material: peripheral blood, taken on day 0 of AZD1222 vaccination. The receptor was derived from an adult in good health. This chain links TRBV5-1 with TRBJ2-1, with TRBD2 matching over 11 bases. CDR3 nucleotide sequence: TGCGCCAGCAGCTTGGATCTAGCGGGAGGACTAGGGGATGAGCAGTTCTTC. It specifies CASSLDLAGGLGDEQFF.